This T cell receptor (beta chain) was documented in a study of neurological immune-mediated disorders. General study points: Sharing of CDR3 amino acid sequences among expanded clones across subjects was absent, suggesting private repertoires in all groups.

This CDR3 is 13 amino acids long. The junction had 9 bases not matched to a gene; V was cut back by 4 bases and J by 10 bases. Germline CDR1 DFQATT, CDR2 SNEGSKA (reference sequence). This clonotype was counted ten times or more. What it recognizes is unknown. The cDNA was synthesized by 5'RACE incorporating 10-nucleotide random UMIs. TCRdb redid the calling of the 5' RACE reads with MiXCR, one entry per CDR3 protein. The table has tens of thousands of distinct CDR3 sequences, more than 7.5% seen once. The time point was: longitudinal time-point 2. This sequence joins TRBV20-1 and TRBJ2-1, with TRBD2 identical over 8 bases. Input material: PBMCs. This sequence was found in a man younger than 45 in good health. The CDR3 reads CSAILAGSYEQFF. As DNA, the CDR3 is TGCAGTGCTATCCTAGCGGGCTCATACGAGCAGTTCTTC.